This TCR beta chain emerged from a study of blood T cells in healthy people across ages. A second roughly 6 to 12 cycle PCR used barcoded and J-beta primers. TCRdb fed the 5' RACE reads into MiXCR, producing one record per CDR3 protein. The table shows some 640,000 distinct CDR3 sequences, with approximately 30% occurring only once. Whenever a sample was processed, at least 7 million PBMCs were isolated. Germline CDR1 and CDR2: SGHVS and FNYEAQ. The V gene lost 3 bases and the J gene lost 2 bases, with 9 bases spanning the gap. There are 14 residues in the CDR3. This clonotype showed up many times. The V and J genes are TRBV7-6 and TRBJ2-3; D gene unclear. The sequencing input was blood. The source of this sequence is a woman aged 80 or older in good health. Written as DNA, the CDR3 is TGTGCCAGCAGCTTTCGAACCGCCACAGATACGCAGTATTTT. Its protein is CASSFRTATDTQYF.